These 24 T cell receptor beta chains came from one sample sequenced in a study of cytomegalovirus exposure and HLA in healthy donors. PCR primers comprised 60 Vbeta and 13 Jbeta primers. This table comes from immunoSEQ multiplex PCR, and its TCRdb copy is limited to in-frame clones, with some not included. This table has about 94,000 clones, more than 70% appearing once. The specimen sequenced was PBMCs. These receptors were taken from a man between 25 and 39 years old in good health and CMV-seronegative.

V usage is TRBV29-1 and J usage is TRBJ1-3; tentative D call: TRBD1 (6 bases). The germline gives CDR1 SQVTM, CDR2 ANQGSEA. The CDR3 loop spans 14 amino acids. V shed 7 bases and J shed 0 bases, with 13 bases lying between them. The CDR3, as DNA: TGCAGCGCCCGACAGGATAGCTCTGGAAACACCATATATTTT. Protein sequence: CSARQDSSGNTIYF.

The V gene is TRBV7-9, the J gene TRBJ2-2; D unclear. The germline V gene encodes CDR1 SEHNR and CDR2 FQNEAQ (reference sequence). V was pared by 3 bases and J by 3 bases, with 5 bases between. The CDR3 sequence is 13 residues long. CDR3 sequence (DNA): TGTGCCAGCAGCTTTCAGTACACCGGGGAGCTGTTTTTT. Amino acids: CASSFQYTGELFF.

CDR3 loop: CASSLAPGIGYGYTF. CDR3 coding DNA: TGCGCCAGCAGCTTGGCCCCGGGGATCGGCTATGGCTACACCTTC. The chain links TRBV5-1 to TRBJ1-2; D call uncertain. CDR3 length equals 15 residues. Germline values: CDR1 SGHRS, CDR2 YFSETQ. The V and J ends lost 0 bases and 4 bases respectively, with 13 bases between them.

This clone was observed once. The chain joins TRBV30 to TRBJ2-2; a weak D match, TRBD2 (5 bases). The CDR3 is 15 residues long. V was shortened by 0 bases and J by 4 bases, with 12 bases between the two germline ends. CDR1 and CDR2 from the germline V gene are GTSNPN and SVGIG (reference sequence). The CDR3 region has the DNA TGTGCCTGGAGTGTACGGGATGCAGGCACCGGGGAGCTGTTTTTT. Its protein is CAWSVRDAGTGELFF.

The V and J genes are TRBV5-6 and TRBJ2-7; TRBD1 is a possible D gene (5 bases). V lost 0 bases to trimming and J lost 2 bases, with 15 bases between them. Germline values: CDR1 SGHDT, CDR2 YYEEEE. The CDR3 totals 16 residues. For the CDR3, the DNA is TGTGCCAGCAGCTTGGCCCCCACAGGTATGGCCTACGAGCAGTACTTC. This codes for CASSLAPTGMAYEQYF.

V and J are TRBV6-5 and TRBJ1-5; D perhaps matches TRBD1 (6 bases). This CDR3 has 14 residues. V lost 5 bases, J lost 4 bases, and 12 bases lay in between. Germline values: CDR1 MNHEY, CDR2 SVGAGI. The DNA of the CDR3 is TGTGCCAGCAGTCAGGGGTATCGAAATCAGCCCCAGCATTTT. This translates into CASSQGYRNQPQHF.

The V gene is TRBV9, the J gene TRBJ2-5; D is ambiguous. The germline V gene encodes CDR1 SGDLS and CDR2 YYNGEE. Trimming stripped 4 bases from V and 4 bases from J, with 14 bases between. The CDR3 has 14 residues. The CDR3 reads CASSPRVDPETQYF. The CDR3 DNA reads as TGTGCCAGCAGCCCCCGGGTCGACCCAGAGACCCAGTACTTC. Drawing the rest from reference TRBV9 and TRBJ2-5, the complete variable domain is DSGVTQTPKHLITATGQRVTLRCSPRSGDLSVYWYQQSLDQGLQFLIQYYNGEERAKGNILERFSAQQFPDLHSELNLSSLELGDSALYFCASSPRVDPETQYFGPGTRLLVL.

This clone came up once. The chain links TRBV10-3 to TRBJ1-5, with unresolved D. V was cut by 8 bases and J by 0 bases, with 8 bases left in between. Germline values: CDR1 ENHRY, CDR2 SYGVKD. The CDR3 covers 13 residues. CDR3 bases: TGTGCCATCGCCGGGTTTAGCAATCAGCCCCAGCATTTT. This encodes CAIAGFSNQPQHF.

In this sample, this clone turned up a few times. V and J are TRBV2 and TRBJ2-3; the D gene is possibly TRBD2 (5 bases). CDR1 and CDR2 from the germline V gene are SNHLY and FYNNEI. The CDR3 length is 17 residues. V was trimmed by 2 bases and J by 4 bases, leaving 19 bases between them. CDR3: CASSEMVASLGSDTQYF. The CDR3 DNA sequence: TGTGCCAGCAGTGAAATGGTGGCTAGCTTGGGATCAGATACGCAGTATTTT.

The J gene is TRBJ2-3, the V gene TRBV7-2; the D gene is possibly TRBD2 (5 bases). The CDR3 length is 13 residues. Germline V gene sequence: CDR1 SGHTA, CDR2 FQGNSA. Trimming shortened V by 5 bases and J by 4 bases, and 10 bases separated the two germline ends. DNA for the CDR3: TGTGCCAGCAGCCAGGAGGTCGCAGATACGCAGTATTTT. As protein: CASSQEVADTQYF.

V usage is TRBV7-9 and J usage is TRBJ1-5, with D maybe TRBD1 (5 bases). This CDR3 has 15 residues. Germline V gives CDR1 SEHNR, CDR2 FQNEAQ (reference sequence). Trimming removed 5 bases from V and 7 bases from J, with 18 bases in between. CDR3 DNA: TGTGCCAGCAGCCGGGGTTGGGGGGAGGGCCAGCCCCAGCATTTT. Its protein product is CASSRGWGEGQPQHF. The full variable domain, its missing parts supplied by reference TRBV7-9 and TRBJ1-5, is DTGVSQNPRHKITKRGQNVTFRCDPISEHNRLYWYRQTLGQGPEFLTYFQNEAQLEKSRLLSDRFSAERPKGSFSTLEIQRTEQGDSAMYLCASSRGWGEGQPQHFGDGTRLSIL.

The CDR3 sequence is CASSHRNTGELFF. The CDR3 DNA follows: TGTGCCAGCAGCCATAGGAACACCGGGGAGCTGTTTTTT. The chain uses TRBV7-9 and TRBJ2-2; D gene unclear. This CDR3 has 13 amino acids. V lost 5 bases and J 1 base, leaving 5 bases between the germline ends. The germline V gene has CDR1 SEHNR and CDR2 FQNEAQ (reference sequence).

The rearrangement links TRBV7-9 to TRBJ1-4, with D hard to call. The CDR3 is 14 residues long. V was clipped by 1 base and J by 4 bases, with 7 bases between them. Germline V gene sequence: CDR1 SEHNR, CDR2 FQNEAQ (reference sequence). The CDR3 spells CASSLVSGNEKLFF. CDR3 DNA sequence: TGTGCCAGCAGCTTAGTATCCGGTAATGAAAAACTGTTTTTT.

CDR3 sequence: CASTNPGVNTEAFF. DNA of the CDR3: TGTGCCAGTACCAACCCCGGGGTGAACACTGAAGCTTTCTTT. V usage is TRBV19 and J usage is TRBJ1-1; unclear D gene. The V end lost 7 bases, the J end lost 0 bases, and 12 bases lay between the germline ends. The CDR3 covers 14 residues. The germline V gene has CDR1 LNHDA and CDR2 SQIVND (reference sequence).

The J gene is TRBJ1-2, the V gene TRBV28; 9 bases align to TRBD1. Per germline, CDR1 MDHEN and CDR2 SYDVKM. The length of the CDR3 is 14 residues. After removal of 6 bases from V and 1 base from J, the junction contained 3 bases not matched to a gene. CDR3 DNA: TGTGCCAGCAGCACAGGGGGCGGTAACTATGGCTACACCTTC. Encoded protein: CASSTGGGNYGYTF.

The chain carries TRBV7-7 and TRBJ2-3; maybe TRBD1 (6 bases). This CDR3 contains 15 residues. Germline V gene lookup returns CDR1 SSHAT and CDR2 FNYEAQ (reference sequence). V was shortened by 4 bases and J by 2 bases, with 13 bases between the two germline ends. The CDR3 protein is CASSSGHSNTDTQYF. The CDR3 nucleotides are TGTGCCAGCAGCTCGGGACACAGTAACACAGATACGCAGTATTTT.

This clone was counted a few times. The chain is built from TRBV5-4 and TRBJ1-2; 8 nucleotides match TRBD1. There are 15 residues in the CDR3. Per germline, CDR1 SGHNT and CDR2 YYREEE (reference sequence). The V gene end was trimmed by 3 bases and the J gene end by 5 bases; junction bases not matched to a gene: 9. CDR3 residues: CASSYLGQGLYGYTF. CDR3 sequence (DNA): TGTGCCAGCAGCTACTTAGGACAGGGCCTTTATGGCTACACCTTC.

The chain carries TRBV28 and TRBJ2-6; unclear D gene. The CDR3 runs to 14 residues. Germline assignment: CDR1 MDHEN and CDR2 SYDVKM. V lost 6 bases and J lost 0, with 6 bases in between. CDR3 sequence reads: CASRASSGANVLTF. The CDR3 region has the DNA TGTGCCAGCAGGGCTAGCTCTGGGGCCAACGTCCTGACTTTC.

This chain connects TRBV6-5 to TRBJ1-1, with a possible D match to TRBD1 (6 bases). The V end lost 0 bases, the J end lost 9 bases, and 11 bases lay between the germline ends. The CDR3 totals 13 residues. The germline V gene has CDR1 MNHEY and CDR2 SVGAGI. CDR3 amino acids: CASSYSFRGKAFF. The CDR3 DNA follows: TGTGCCAGCAGTTACTCCTTCAGGGGTAAAGCTTTCTTT.

V and J are TRBV6-1 and TRBJ1-1, with D maybe TRBD1 (5 bases). V was trimmed by 6 bases and J by 3 bases, leaving 17 bases between them. Germline V gives CDR1 MNHNS, CDR2 SASEGT. The CDR3 spans 15 residues. The CDR3 spells CASRWTQTEYTEAFF. DNA of the CDR3: TGTGCCAGCAGATGGACCCAGACAGAGTACACTGAAGCTTTCTTT.

The rearrangement uses TRBV7-2 and TRBJ1-3; D gene uncertain. Looked up from germline, CDR1 is SGHTA and CDR2 is FQGNSA. This CDR3 spans 15 amino acids. Trimming pared 3 bases from V and 0 bases from J, leaving 9 bases between. CDR3 in DNA: TGTGCCAGCAGCTTTCGTCAGGACTCTGGAAACACCATATATTTT. It is translated as CASSFRQDSGNTIYF. The full variable domain, with the rest looked up from reference TRBV7-2 and TRBJ1-3, is GAGVSQSPSNKVTEKGKDVELRCDPISGHTALYWYRQSLGQGLEFLIYFQGNSAPDKSGLPSDRFSAERTGGSVSTLTIQRTQQEDSAVYLCASSFRQDSGNTIYFGEGSWLTVV.

This chain connects TRBV30 to TRBJ2-7; D perhaps matches TRBD1 (8 bases). The CDR3 is 14 residues long. Germline loops: CDR1 GTSNPN, CDR2 SVGIG (reference sequence). The V and J ends lost 8 bases and 5 bases respectively, with 22 bases between them. CDR3 bases: TGTGCCGGGGACATGGGCGGGGGACAGGACGAGCAGTACTTC. It encodes CAGDMGGGQDEQYF.

The chain links TRBV28 to TRBJ1-2, with 8 bases lining up with TRBD1. Losses at the gene ends were 6 bases for V and 8 bases for J; bases not matched to a gene: 14. The V gene's germline CDR1 is MDHEN and CDR2 SYDVKM. This CDR3 contains 15 residues. In nucleotides, the CDR3 is TGTGCCAGCAGCCCTCCCGGACAGGGTTTGGGGGGCTACACCTTC. Translated: CASSPPGQGLGGYTF.

This chain connects TRBV7-9 to TRBJ1-5; D call uncertain. The germline gives CDR1 SEHNR, CDR2 FQNEAQ (reference sequence). The CDR3 runs to 12 residues. The V gene lost 6 bases and the J gene lost 6 bases, with 9 bases spanning the gap. CDR3 coding DNA: TGTGCCAGCAGTAGCGTGGGTCAGCCCCAGCATTTT. The encoded protein is CASSSVGQPQHF.